This T cell receptor beta chain came from a study of CD8 T cells in ankylosing spondylitis. Germline CDR1 is SGHRS and CDR2 is YFSETQ. Deletions cut 2 bases from V and 4 bases from J, with 14 bases between. This CDR3 spans 15 amino acids. TCRdb analysed the 5' RACE reads with MiXCR anew, one entry per CDR3 protein. The sample consists of 240,000 or so distinct CDR3 sequences, 8.6% of them appearing once. This clonotype showed up just a few times. The chain uses TRBV5-1 and TRBJ2-3, with a possible D match to TRBD2 (5 bases). The material sequenced was blood, either unsorted or a sorted T cell fraction (not recorded which). This TCR was recovered from a male donor with ankylosing spondylitis or in good health (not recorded which). As DNA, the CDR3 is TGCGCCAGCAGCTTTAACCCGGGGAACCCAGATACGCAGTATTTT. Amino acids: CASSFNPGNPDTQYF.